Sequencing of this T cell receptor beta chain was carried out in a study of technical replicates of blood from several donors. The protocol was immunoSEQ multiplex PCR, while the TCRdb copy is restricted to in-frame clones and leaves out a portion. The sample records 75,000 to 95,000 clones, about 93% being singletons. Trimming left V 5 bases short and J 3 bases short, with 8 bases between. Per germline, CDR1 SGHTA and CDR2 FQGNSA. The CDR3 contains 12 residues. This clone appeared a single time. The rearrangement joins TRBV7-2 to TRBJ2-7, with D possibly TRBD2 on 5 matching bases. The TCR comes from a human donor in good health. Sequenced material: T cells isolated from PBMCs. The CDR3 loop reads CASSPRGYEQYF. The CDR3 coding sequence is TGTGCCAGCAGCCCCCGGGGCTACGAGCAGTACTTC.